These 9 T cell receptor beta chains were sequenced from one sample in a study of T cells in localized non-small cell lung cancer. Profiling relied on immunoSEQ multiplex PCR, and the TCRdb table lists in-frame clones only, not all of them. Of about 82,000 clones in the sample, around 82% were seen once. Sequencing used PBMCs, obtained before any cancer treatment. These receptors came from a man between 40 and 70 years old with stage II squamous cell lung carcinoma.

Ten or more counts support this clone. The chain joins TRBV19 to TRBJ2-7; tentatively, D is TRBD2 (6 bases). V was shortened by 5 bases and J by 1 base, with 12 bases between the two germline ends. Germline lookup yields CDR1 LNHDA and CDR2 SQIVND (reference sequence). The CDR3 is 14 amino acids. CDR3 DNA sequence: TGTGCCAGTAGTGCCCGGCGGGGATCCTACGAGCAGTACTTC. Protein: CASSARRGSYEQYF.

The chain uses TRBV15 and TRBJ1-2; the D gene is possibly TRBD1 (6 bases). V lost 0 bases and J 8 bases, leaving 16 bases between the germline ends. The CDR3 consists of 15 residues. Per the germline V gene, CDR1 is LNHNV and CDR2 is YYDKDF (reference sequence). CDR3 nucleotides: TGTGCCACCAGCAGAGATTTTTTGGGGGCGTCGGGCTACACCTTC. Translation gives CATSRDFLGASGYTF.

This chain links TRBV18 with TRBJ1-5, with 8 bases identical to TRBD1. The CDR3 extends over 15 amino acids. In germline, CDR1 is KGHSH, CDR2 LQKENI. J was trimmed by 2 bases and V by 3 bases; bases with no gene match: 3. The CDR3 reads CASSPGQGRNQPQHF. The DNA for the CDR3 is TGTGCCAGCTCACCCGGACAGGGACGCAATCAGCCCCAGCATTTT.

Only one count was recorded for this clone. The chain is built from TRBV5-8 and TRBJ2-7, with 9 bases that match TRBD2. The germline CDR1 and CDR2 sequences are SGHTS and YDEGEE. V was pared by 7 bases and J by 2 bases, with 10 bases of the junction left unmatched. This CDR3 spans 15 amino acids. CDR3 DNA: TGTGCCAGCGGCGGGGGGGACGCCGGCCCCTACGAGCAGTACTTC. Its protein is CASGGGDAGPYEQYF.

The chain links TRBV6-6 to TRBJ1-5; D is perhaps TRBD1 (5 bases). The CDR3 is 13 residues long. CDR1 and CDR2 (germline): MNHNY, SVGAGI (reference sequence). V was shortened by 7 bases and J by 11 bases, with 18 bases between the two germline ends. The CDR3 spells CASTTGGVESQHF. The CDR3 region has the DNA TGTGCCAGCACAACGGGGGGGGTGGAGTCCCAGCATTTT.

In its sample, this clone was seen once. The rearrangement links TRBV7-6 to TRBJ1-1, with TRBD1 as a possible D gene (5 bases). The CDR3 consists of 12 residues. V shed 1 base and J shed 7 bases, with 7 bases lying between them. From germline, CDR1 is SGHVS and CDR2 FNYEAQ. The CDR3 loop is CASSLVGGEAFF. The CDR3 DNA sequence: TGTGCCAGCAGCTTAGTTGGGGGTGAAGCTTTCTTT.

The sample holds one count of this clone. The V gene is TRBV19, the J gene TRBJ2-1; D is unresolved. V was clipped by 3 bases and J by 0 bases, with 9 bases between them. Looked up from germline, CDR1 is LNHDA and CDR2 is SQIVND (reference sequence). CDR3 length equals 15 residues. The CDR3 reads CASSILLSSYNEQFF. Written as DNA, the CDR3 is TGTGCCAGTAGTATTCTCCTTAGCTCCTACAATGAGCAGTTCTTC. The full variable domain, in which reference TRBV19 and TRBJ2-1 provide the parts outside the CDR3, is DGGITQSPKYLFRKEGQNVTLSCEQNLNHDAMYWYRQDPGQGLRLIYYSQIVNDFQKGDIAEGYSVSREKKESFPLTVTSAQKNPTAFYLCASSILLSSYNEQFFGPGTRLTVL.

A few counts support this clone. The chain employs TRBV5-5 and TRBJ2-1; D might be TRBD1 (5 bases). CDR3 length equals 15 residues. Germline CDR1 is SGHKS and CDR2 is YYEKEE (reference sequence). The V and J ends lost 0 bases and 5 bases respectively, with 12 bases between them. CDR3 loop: CASSLGREGHNEQFF. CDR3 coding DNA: TGTGCCAGCAGCTTGGGCAGGGAAGGCCACAATGAGCAGTTCTTC.

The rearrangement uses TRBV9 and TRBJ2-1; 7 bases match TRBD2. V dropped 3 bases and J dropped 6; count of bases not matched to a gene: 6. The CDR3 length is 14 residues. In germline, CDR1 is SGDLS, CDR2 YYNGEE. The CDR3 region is CASSATRTSNEQFF. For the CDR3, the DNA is TGTGCCAGCAGCGCCACCCGGACTAGCAATGAGCAGTTCTTC.